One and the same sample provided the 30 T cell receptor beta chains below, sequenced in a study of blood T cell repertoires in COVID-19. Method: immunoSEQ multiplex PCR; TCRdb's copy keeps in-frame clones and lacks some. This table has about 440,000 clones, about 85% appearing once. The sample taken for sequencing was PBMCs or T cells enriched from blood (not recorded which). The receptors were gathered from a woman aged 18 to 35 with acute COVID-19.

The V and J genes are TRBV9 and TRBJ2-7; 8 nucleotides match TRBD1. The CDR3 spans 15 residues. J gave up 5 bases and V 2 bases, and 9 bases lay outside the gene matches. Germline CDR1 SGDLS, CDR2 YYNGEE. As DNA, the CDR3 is TGTGCCAGCAGCGTGGCCTCAGGGGGCCTCGACGAGCAGTACTTC. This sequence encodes CASSVASGGLDEQYF.

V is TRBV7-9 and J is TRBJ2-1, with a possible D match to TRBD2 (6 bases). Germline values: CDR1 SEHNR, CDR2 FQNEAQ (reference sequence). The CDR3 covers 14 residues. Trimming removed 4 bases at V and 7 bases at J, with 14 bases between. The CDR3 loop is CASSSKGLRNEQFF. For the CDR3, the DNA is TGTGCCAGCAGCTCGAAGGGACTTAGGAATGAGCAGTTCTTC.

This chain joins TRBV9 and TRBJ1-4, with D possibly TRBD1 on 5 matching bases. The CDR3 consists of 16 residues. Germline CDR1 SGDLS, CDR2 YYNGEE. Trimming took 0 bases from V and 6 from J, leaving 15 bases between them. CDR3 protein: CASSVGPRGGDEKLFF. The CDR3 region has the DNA TGTGCCAGCAGCGTAGGACCGCGGGGAGGGGATGAAAAACTGTTTTTT.

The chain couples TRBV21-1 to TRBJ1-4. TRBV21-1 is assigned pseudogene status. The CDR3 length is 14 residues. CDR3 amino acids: CASSTGEGNEKLFF. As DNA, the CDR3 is TGTGCCAGCAGCACCGGGGAAGGAAATGAAAAACTGTTTTTT.

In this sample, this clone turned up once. The CDR3 reads CASSLVTGLALFF. The CDR3, as DNA: TGTGCCAGCAGCTTAGTCACGGGACTAGCGCTGTTCTTC. The chain recombines TRBV7-9 with TRBJ2-1; 10 bases are a match to TRBD2. The V segment lost 1 base and the J segment 15 bases; nucleotides outside the gene matches: 6. This CDR3 has 13 residues. Germline-derived CDR1 and CDR2 are SEHNR and FQNEAQ (reference sequence).

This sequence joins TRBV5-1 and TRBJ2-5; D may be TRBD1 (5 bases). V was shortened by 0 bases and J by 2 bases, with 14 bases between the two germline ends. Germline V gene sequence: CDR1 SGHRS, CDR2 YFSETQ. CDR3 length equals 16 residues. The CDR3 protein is CASSLAPLQVQETQYF. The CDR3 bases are TGCGCCAGCAGCTTGGCTCCGCTACAGGTTCAAGAGACCCAGTACTTC.

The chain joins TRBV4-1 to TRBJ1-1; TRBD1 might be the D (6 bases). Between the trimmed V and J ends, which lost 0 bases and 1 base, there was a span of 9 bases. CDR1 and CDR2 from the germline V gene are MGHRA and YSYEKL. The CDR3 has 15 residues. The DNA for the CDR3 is TGCGCCAGCAGCCAAGAAGGCAGGGGGAACACTGAAGCTTTCTTT. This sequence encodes CASSQEGRGNTEAFF.

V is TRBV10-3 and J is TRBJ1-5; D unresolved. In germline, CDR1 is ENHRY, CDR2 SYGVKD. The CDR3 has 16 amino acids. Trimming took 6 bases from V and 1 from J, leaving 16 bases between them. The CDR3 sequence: CAISDLGERSNQPQHF. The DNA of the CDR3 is TGTGCCATCAGCGATTTGGGCGAACGAAGCAATCAGCCCCAGCATTTT.

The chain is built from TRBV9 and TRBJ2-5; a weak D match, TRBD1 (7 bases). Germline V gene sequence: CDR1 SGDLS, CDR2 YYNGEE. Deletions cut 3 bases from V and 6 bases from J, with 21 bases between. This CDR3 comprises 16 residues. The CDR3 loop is CASSASSETGRQTQYF. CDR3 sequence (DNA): TGTGCCAGCAGCGCAAGCTCAGAGACAGGGAGGCAGACCCAGTACTTC.

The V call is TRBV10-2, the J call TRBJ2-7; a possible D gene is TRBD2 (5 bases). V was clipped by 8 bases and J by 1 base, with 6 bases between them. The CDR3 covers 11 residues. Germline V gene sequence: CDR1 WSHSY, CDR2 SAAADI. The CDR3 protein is CASGRSYEQYF. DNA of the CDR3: TGCGCCAGCGGGAGATCCTACGAGCAGTACTTC.

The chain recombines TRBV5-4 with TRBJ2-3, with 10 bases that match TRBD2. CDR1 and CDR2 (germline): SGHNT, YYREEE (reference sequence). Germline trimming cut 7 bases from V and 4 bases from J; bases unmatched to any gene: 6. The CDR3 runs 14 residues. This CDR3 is CASEASGSADTQYF. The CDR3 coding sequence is TGTGCCAGCGAGGCTAGCGGGAGTGCAGATACGCAGTATTTT.

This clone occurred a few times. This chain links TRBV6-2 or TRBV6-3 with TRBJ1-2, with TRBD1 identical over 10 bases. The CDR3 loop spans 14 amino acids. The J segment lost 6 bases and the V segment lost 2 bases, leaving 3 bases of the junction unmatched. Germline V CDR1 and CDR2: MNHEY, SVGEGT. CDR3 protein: CASSYRQGANGYTF. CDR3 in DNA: TGTGCCAGCAGTTACCGACAGGGGGCGAATGGCTACACCTTC.

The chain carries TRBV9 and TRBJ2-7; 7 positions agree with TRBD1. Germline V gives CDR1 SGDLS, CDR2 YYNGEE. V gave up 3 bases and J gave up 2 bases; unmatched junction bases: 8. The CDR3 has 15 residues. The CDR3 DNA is TGTGCCAGCAGCGACCGGACAGGCGGCCCCTACGAGCAGTACTTC. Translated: CASSDRTGGPYEQYF.

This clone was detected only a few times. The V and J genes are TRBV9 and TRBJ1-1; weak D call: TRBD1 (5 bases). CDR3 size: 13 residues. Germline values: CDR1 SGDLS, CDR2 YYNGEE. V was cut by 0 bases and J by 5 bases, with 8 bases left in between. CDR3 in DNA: TGTGCCAGCAGCGTAGCAGGGCTTACTGAAGCTTTCTTT. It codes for CASSVAGLTEAFF.

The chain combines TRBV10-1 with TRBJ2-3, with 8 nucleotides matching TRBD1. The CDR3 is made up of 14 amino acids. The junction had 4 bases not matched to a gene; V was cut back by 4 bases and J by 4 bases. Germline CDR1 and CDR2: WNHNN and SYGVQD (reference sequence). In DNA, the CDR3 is TGCGCCAGCAGTGCCAGACAGGGGTCAGATACGCAGTATTTT. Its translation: CASSARQGSDTQYF.

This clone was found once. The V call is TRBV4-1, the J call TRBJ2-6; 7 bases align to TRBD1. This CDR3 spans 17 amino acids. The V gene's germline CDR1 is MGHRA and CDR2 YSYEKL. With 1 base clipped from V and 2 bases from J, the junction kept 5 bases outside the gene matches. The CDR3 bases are TGCGCCAGCAGCCAAGGGAGACAGGGTACTGGGGCCAACGTCCTGACTTTC. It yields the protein CASSQGRQGTGANVLTF.

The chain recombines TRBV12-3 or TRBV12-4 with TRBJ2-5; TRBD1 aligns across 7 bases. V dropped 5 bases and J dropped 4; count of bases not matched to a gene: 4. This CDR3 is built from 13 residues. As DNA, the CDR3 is TGTGCCAGCAGTAAGGGACAGCCAGAGACCCAGTACTTC. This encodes CASSKGQPETQYF.

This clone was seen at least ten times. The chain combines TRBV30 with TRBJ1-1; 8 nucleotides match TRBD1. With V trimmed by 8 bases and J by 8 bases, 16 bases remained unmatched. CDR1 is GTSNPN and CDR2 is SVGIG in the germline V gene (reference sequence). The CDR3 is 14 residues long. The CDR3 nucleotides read TGTGCCCTTACCGGACAGGGAACGAGGCTGGAAGCTTTCTTT. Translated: CALTGQGTRLEAFF.

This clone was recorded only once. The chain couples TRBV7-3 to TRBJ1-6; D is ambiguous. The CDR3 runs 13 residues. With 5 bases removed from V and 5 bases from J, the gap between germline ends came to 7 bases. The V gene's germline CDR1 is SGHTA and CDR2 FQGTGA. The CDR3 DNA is TGTGCCAGCAGCACGCAGGATAATTCACCCCTCCACTTT. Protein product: CASSTQDNSPLHF.

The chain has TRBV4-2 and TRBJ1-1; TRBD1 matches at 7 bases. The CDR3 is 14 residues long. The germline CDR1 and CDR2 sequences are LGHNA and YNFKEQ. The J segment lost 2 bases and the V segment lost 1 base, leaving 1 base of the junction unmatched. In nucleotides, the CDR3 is TGTGCCAGCAGCCAAGGACAGGGAAACACTGAAGCTTTCTTT. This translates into CASSQGQGNTEAFF.

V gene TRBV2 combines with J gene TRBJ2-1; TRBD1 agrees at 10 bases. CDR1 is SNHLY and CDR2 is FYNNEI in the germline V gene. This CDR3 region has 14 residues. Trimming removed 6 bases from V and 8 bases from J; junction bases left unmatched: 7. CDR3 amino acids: CASSPGQGLDEQFF. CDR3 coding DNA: TGTGCCAGCAGCCCGGGACAGGGGCTTGATGAGCAGTTCTTC.

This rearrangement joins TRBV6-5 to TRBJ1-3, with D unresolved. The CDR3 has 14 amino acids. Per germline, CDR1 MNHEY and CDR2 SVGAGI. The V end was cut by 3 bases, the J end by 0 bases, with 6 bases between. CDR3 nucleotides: TGTGCCAGCAGTTATCGGGACTCTGGAAACACCATATATTTT. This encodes CASSYRDSGNTIYF.

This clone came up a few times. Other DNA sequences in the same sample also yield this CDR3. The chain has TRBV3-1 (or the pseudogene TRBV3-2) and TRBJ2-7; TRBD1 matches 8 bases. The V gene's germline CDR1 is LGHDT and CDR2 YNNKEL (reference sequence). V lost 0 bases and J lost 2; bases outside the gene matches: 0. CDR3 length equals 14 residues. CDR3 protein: CASSQDRGPYEQYF. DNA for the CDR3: TGTGCCAGCAGCCAAGACAGGGGGCCCTACGAGCAGTACTTC.

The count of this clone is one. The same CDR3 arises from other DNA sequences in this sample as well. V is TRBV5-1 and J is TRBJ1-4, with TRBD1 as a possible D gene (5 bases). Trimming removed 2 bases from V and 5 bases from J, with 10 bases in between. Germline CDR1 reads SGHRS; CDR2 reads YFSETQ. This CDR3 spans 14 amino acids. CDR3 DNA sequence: TGCGCCAGCAGCTTTGGGGGGTCGAATGAAAAACTGTTTTTT. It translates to CASSFGGSNEKLFF.

Written as DNA, the CDR3 is TGTGCCAGCAGCGTAAACCCCTACAACACCGGGGAGCTGTTTTTT. Its protein is CASSVNPYNTGELFF. This rearrangement joins TRBV9 to TRBJ2-2, with unresolved D. This CDR3 spans 15 amino acids. The germline V gene has CDR1 SGDLS and CDR2 YYNGEE. V lost 1 base and J lost 2, with 9 bases in between.

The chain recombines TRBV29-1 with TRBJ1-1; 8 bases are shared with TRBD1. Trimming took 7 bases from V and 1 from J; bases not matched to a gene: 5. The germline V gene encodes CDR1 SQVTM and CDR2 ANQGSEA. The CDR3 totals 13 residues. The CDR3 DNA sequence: TGCAGCGGACGACAGGGGACGAACACTGAAGCTTTCTTT. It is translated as CSGRQGTNTEAFF. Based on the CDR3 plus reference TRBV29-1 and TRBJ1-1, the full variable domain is SAVISQKPSRDICQRGTSLTIQCQVDSQVTMMFWYRQQPGQSLTLIATANQGSEATYESGFVIDKFPISRPNLTFSTLTVSNMSPEDSSIYLCSGRQGTNTEAFFGQGTRLTVV.

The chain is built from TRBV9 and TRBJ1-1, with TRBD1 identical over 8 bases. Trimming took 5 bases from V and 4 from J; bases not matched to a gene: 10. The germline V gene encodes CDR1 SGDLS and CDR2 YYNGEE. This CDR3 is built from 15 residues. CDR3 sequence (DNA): TGTGCCAGCAGTCCTATGACAGGGGTGAGCACTGAAGCTTTCTTT. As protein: CASSPMTGVSTEAFF.

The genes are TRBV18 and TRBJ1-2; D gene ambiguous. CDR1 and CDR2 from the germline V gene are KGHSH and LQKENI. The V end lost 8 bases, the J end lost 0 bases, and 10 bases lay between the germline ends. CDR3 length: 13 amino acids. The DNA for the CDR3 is TGTGCCAGCACGGTCGGGGCTAACTATGGCTACACCTTC. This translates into CASTVGANYGYTF.

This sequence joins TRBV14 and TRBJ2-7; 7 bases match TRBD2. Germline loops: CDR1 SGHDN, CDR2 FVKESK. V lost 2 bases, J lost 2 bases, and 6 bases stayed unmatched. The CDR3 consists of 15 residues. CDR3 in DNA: TGTGCCAGCAGCCAAACCGGGACTACACCCTACGAGCAGTACTTC. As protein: CASSQTGTTPYEQYF.

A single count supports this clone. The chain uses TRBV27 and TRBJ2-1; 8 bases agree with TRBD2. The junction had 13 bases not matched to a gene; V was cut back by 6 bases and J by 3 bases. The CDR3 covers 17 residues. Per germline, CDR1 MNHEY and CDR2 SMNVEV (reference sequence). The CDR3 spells CASSLGIAGRGYNEQFF. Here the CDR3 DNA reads TGTGCCAGCAGCTTAGGGATAGCGGGAAGAGGCTACAATGAGCAGTTCTTC.